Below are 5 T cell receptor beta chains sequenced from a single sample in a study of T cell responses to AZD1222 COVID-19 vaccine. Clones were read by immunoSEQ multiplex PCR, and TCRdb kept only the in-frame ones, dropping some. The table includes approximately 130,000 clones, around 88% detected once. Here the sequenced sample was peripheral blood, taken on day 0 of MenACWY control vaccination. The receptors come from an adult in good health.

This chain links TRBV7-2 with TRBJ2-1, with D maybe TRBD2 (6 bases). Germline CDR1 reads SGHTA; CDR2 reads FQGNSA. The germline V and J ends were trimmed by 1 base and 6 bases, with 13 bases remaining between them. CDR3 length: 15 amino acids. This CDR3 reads CASSLVTGDVNEQFF. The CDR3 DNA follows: TGTGCCAGCAGCTTAGTAACGGGAGATGTCAATGAGCAGTTCTTC.

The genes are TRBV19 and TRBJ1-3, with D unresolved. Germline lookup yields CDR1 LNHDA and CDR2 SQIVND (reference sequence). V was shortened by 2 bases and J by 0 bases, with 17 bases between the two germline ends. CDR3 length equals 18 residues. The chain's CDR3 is CASSITTQPGLSGNTIYF. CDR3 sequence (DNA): TGTGCCAGTAGTATAACAACTCAGCCCGGACTCTCTGGAAACACCATATATTTT.

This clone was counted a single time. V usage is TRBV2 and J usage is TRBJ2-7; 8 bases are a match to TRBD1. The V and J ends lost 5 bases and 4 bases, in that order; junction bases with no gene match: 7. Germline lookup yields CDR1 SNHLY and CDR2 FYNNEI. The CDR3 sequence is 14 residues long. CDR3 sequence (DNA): TGTGCCAGCAGTCCGGACAGGGCTACTTACGAGCAGTACTTC. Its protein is CASSPDRATYEQYF.

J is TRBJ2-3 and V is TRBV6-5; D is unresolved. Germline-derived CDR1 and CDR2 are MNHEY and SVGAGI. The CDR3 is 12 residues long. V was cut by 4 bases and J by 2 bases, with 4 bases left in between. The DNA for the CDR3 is TGTGCCAGCAGTTCTTTCACAGATACGCAGTATTTT. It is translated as CASSSFTDTQYF.

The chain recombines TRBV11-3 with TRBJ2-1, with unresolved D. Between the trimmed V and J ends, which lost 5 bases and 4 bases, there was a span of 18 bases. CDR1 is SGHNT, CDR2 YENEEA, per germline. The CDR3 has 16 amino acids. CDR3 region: CASSQEELVRYNEQFF. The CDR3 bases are TGTGCCAGCAGCCAGGAAGAGTTGGTGAGATACAATGAGCAGTTCTTC.